Below, 22 T cell receptor beta chains from the same sample are listed, as sequenced in a study of blood T cell repertoires in COVID-19 (dated by TCRdb to the early 2020s). Library preparation used the immunoSEQ multiplex PCR assay. This is the immuneACCESS table as TCRdb keeps it, with only in-frame sequences that have V and J called. A part of the clones is gone; compared with another copy, unresolved V genes explain less than half, and the rest is unexplained. This sample has some 360,000 clones in its table, and about nine tenths of those were observed once. Together, the top ten hold approximately 1% of the sample. What was sequenced was PBMCs or T cells enriched from blood (not recorded which). The receptors here all came from a woman aged 25-40 years who had been exposed to COVID-19.

The rearrangement joins TRBV10-2 to TRBJ2-1; TRBD2 is a possible D gene (7 bases). CDR3 size: 13 residues. Germline V gene data show CDR1 as WSHSY and CDR2 as SAAADI. Trimming took off 10 bases at V and 9 bases at J, with 19 bases between the two ends. The CDR3 spells CATAAGAEGEQFF. CDR3 nucleotides: TGCGCCACCGCGGCGGGGGCCGAGGGTGAGCAGTTCTTC.

The chain combines TRBV7-2 with TRBJ1-1, with D maybe TRBD1 (6 bases). The CDR3 is 14 amino acids. V was clipped by 5 bases and J by 7 bases, with 17 bases between them. Germline V gives CDR1 SGHTA, CDR2 FQGNSA. CDR3 in amino acids: CASSETGTALEAFF. As DNA, the CDR3 is TGTGCCAGCAGCGAAACAGGGACCGCCCTTGAAGCTTTCTTT. The complete variable domain, with remaining parts taken from reference TRBV7-2 and TRBJ1-1, reads GAGVSQSPSNKVTEKGKDVELRCDPISGHTALYWYRQSLGQGLEFLIYFQGNSAPDKSGLPSDRFSAERTGGSVSTLTIQRTQQEDSAVYLCASSETGTALEAFFGQGTRLTVV.

The V and J genes are TRBV7-2 and TRBJ2-3; D perhaps matches TRBD2 (5 bases). The CDR3 sequence is 15 residues long. Trimming left V 5 bases short and J 2 bases short, with 14 bases between. Germline values: CDR1 SGHTA, CDR2 FQGNSA. CDR3 in DNA: TGTGCCAGCAGCCAGAGGGCCCAAGTCACAGATACGCAGTATTTT. It encodes CASSQRAQVTDTQYF.

This chain joins TRBV23-1 and TRBJ2-5, with D maybe TRBD1 (5 bases). TRBV23-1 is classed as an ORF, of uncertain function. Trimming took 0 bases from V and 9 from J, leaving 29 bases between them. The CDR3 extends over 19 amino acids. In nucleotides, the CDR3 is TGCGCCAGCAGTCAATCCCGAATGGGGCCCGGGCCGCCTTTTTCGGCCCAGTACTTC. This encodes CASSQSRMGPGPPFSAQYF.

The J gene is TRBJ2-3, the V gene TRBV19; the match to TRBD2 covers 8 bases. The CDR3 extends over 14 amino acids. V was pared by 6 bases and J by 4 bases, with 6 bases of the junction left unmatched. Per the germline V gene, CDR1 is LNHDA and CDR2 is SQIVND (reference sequence). As DNA, the CDR3 is TGTGCCAGTAGCAGCACGGGAGGGCCAGATACGCAGTATTTT. Amino acid sequence: CASSSTGGPDTQYF.

This chain uses TRBV7-9 with TRBJ1-2, with TRBD1 matching 7 bases. The CDR3 runs to 15 residues. V lost 5 bases and J lost 0; bases outside the gene matches: 6. Germline lookup yields CDR1 SEHNR and CDR2 FQNEAQ (reference sequence). CDR3 nucleotides: TGTGCCAGCAGCCCCTTCGGACAGGCTAACTATGGCTACACCTTC. Encoded protein: CASSPFGQANYGYTF.

The V and J genes are TRBV28 and TRBJ1-5; the D gene is possibly TRBD1 (5 bases). CDR1 MDHEN and CDR2 SYDVKM come from the germline V gene. V was shortened by 6 bases and J by 1 base, with 13 bases between the two germline ends. The CDR3 runs to 15 residues. CDR3 nucleotide sequence: TGTGCCAGCAGCCCGGGAGGGGCGAGCAATCAGCCCCAGCATTTT. Its translation: CASSPGGASNQPQHF.

The chain joins TRBV7-8 to TRBJ1-5; D is ambiguous. CDR1 is SGHVS and CDR2 is FQNEAQ in the germline V gene. This CDR3 is 14 amino acids long. Between the trimmed V and J ends, which lost 1 base and 2 bases, there was a span of 6 bases. The CDR3 protein is CASSLDSGNQPQHF. As DNA, the CDR3 is TGTGCCAGCAGCTTAGATTCGGGCAATCAGCCCCAGCATTTT.

This chain links TRBV7-9 with TRBJ2-3; the match to TRBD2 covers 10 bases. CDR1 is SEHNR and CDR2 is FQNEAQ in the germline V gene (reference sequence). CDR3 size: 19 residues. The trim removed 2 bases at V and 4 bases at J, leaving 15 bases unmatched. The CDR3 nucleotides are TGTGCCAGCAGCTTACATCCGACGGGCAGCGGGAGGGTTTCAGATACGCAGTATTTT. This translates into CASSLHPTGSGRVSDTQYF.

The chain couples TRBV3-1 (or the pseudogene TRBV3-2) to TRBJ2-7, with D perhaps TRBD2 (5 bases). Germline CDR1 and CDR2: LGHDT and YNNKEL (reference sequence). The CDR3 has 14 amino acids. The germline V and J ends were trimmed by 1 base and 6 bases, with 13 bases remaining between them. CDR3 sequence (DNA): TGTGCCAGCAGCCAAGTCCCGTCGAGGGTCGAGCAGTACTTC. Amino acid sequence: CASSQVPSRVEQYF.

The chain joins TRBV7-6 to TRBJ1-3, with D perhaps matching TRBD1 (6 bases). The CDR3 has 13 residues. V was cut by 5 bases and J by 4 bases, with 9 bases left in between. Germline V gene sequence: CDR1 SGHVS, CDR2 FNYEAQ. The CDR3 spells CASSPGTGNTIYF. CDR3 DNA: TGTGCCAGCAGCCCAGGGACAGGAAACACCATATATTTT.

The chain recombines TRBV28 with TRBJ2-7; D gene ambiguous. The CDR3 has 12 amino acids. Germline V gene sequence: CDR1 MDHEN, CDR2 SYDVKM. The germline V and J ends were trimmed by 3 bases and 8 bases, with 11 bases remaining between them. The CDR3 sequence is CASSLRGNQQYF. The CDR3 bases are TGTGCCAGCAGTTTGAGAGGAAATCAGCAGTACTTC.

The V call is TRBV28, the J call TRBJ2-2; 11 bases are shared with TRBD2. The V gene's germline CDR1 is MDHEN and CDR2 SYDVKM. The V segment lost 6 bases and the J segment 1 base; nucleotides outside the gene matches: 7. CDR3 length: 17 residues. In DNA, the CDR3 is TGTGCCAGCAGCCCCCCCACTAGCGGGAGGAACACCGGGGAGCTGTTTTTT. Its translation: CASSPPTSGRNTGELFF.

The chain couples TRBV6-5 to TRBJ1-1; no clear D. V was trimmed by 0 bases and J by 1 base, leaving 9 bases between them. The germline CDR1 and CDR2 sequences are MNHEY and SVGAGI. This CDR3 contains 15 residues. The CDR3 loop reads CASSYSTRENTEAFF. The CDR3 nucleotides read TGTGCCAGCAGTTACTCGACGCGGGAGAACACTGAAGCTTTCTTT.

This clone has a single count. The chain is built from TRBV19 and TRBJ2-1; 9 bases fit TRBD1. The CDR3 covers 15 residues. J gave up 8 bases and V 5 bases, and 10 bases lay outside the gene matches. Germline V CDR1 and CDR2: LNHDA, SQIVND (reference sequence). The CDR3 DNA is TGTGCCAGTAGTGCGCCGGGACAGGGTATGGATGAGCAGTTCTTC. It encodes CASSAPGQGMDEQFF. Filled out from reference TRBV19 and TRBJ2-1, the complete variable domain reads DGGITQSPKYLFRKEGQNVTLSCEQNLNHDAMYWYRQDPGQGLRLIYYSQIVNDFQKGDIAEGYSVSREKKESFPLTVTSAQKNPTAFYLCASSAPGQGMDEQFFGPGTRLTVL.

The chain links TRBV28 to TRBJ1-2, with D uncertain. Trimming removed 6 bases from V and 4 bases from J, with 9 bases in between. CDR3 length: 12 amino acids. CDR1 is MDHEN and CDR2 is SYDVKM in the germline V gene. The chain's CDR3 is CASRSGSYGYTF. In DNA, the CDR3 is TGTGCCAGCAGGTCCGGGAGCTATGGCTACACCTTC.

The CDR3 reads CASKPQGSGSYNSPLHF. The CDR3, as DNA: TGTGCCAGCAAGCCCCAGGGGTCGGGTTCCTATAATTCACCCCTCCACTTT. The chain employs TRBV28 and TRBJ1-6; tentative D call: TRBD1 (6 bases). Between the trimmed V and J ends, which lost 7 bases and 1 base, there was a span of 17 bases. The CDR3 is 17 amino acids. The V gene's germline CDR1 is MDHEN and CDR2 SYDVKM.

The rearrangement joins TRBV7-7 to TRBJ2-5, with 9 bases that match TRBD1. CDR3 length: 15 amino acids. V dropped 1 base and J dropped 5; count of bases not matched to a gene: 5. CDR1 is SSHAT, CDR2 FNYEAQ, per germline (reference sequence). The DNA of the CDR3 is TGTGCCAGCAGCTTAGGGGACAGGGTCTGGGAGACCCAGTACTTC. As protein: CASSLGDRVWETQYF.

The chain couples TRBV27 to TRBJ2-1, with 12 bases lining up with TRBD2. The germline V gene has CDR1 MNHEY and CDR2 SMNVEV (reference sequence). V lost 10 bases to trimming and J lost 6 bases; unmatched junction nucleotides: 10. This CDR3 spans 15 amino acids. The CDR3 DNA follows: TGTGCCACCTCAAGACTAGCGGGAGCCTTCAATGAGCAGTTCTTC. Its translation is CATSRLAGAFNEQFF.

The V and J genes are TRBV7-9 and TRBJ1-2; D might be TRBD1 (6 bases). This CDR3 contains 13 residues. From germline, CDR1 is SEHNR and CDR2 FQNEAQ (reference sequence). V lost 6 bases, J lost 8 bases, and 16 bases lay in between. DNA for the CDR3: TGTGCCAGCAGTCAGGACAGCCCTCAGGGCTACACCTTC. This sequence encodes CASSQDSPQGYTF.

The chain uses TRBV9 and TRBJ1-1; tentative D call: TRBD1 (5 bases). V was trimmed by 0 bases and J by 5 bases, leaving 14 bases between them. Looked up from germline, CDR1 is SGDLS and CDR2 is YYNGEE. The CDR3 runs to 15 residues. The CDR3 here is CASSVGVTGETEAFF. CDR3 DNA sequence: TGTGCCAGCAGCGTAGGGGTGACGGGGGAGACTGAAGCTTTCTTT.

For the CDR3, the DNA is TGTGCCATCACCAAGGGAGGGGATACGCAGTATTTT. Its protein product is CAITKGGDTQYF. This chain uses TRBV10-3 with TRBJ2-3; 7 nucleotides align to TRBD2. The CDR3 loop spans 12 amino acids. V lost 7 bases and J lost 6; bases outside the gene matches: 4. Germline-derived CDR1 and CDR2 are ENHRY and SYGVKD.